This T cell receptor beta chain derives from a study of radiotherapy plus CTLA-4 blockade in lung cancer. Study context: Of all patients, about 17% responded objectively and approximately 30% showed disease control. Whole-study findings and limits: Clones of tumor-derived TCRs expanded in blood after radiotherapy plus ipilimumab.

The table lists this clone with a few counts. What it binds is unknown. Between the trimmed V and J ends, which lost 3 bases and 13 bases, there was a span of 10 bases. The CDR3 is 11 residues long. The germline gives CDR1 SEHNR, CDR2 FQNEAQ (reference sequence). Profiling relied on immunoSEQ multiplex PCR, and the TCRdb table lists in-frame clones only, not all of them. The sample holds roughly 100,000 clones, around 80% seen once. The J gene is TRBJ2-1, the V gene TRBV7-9; D gene ambiguous. The specimen comprised peripheral blood, sampled from a patient treated with radiotherapy plus ipilimumab. The TCR was taken from a human donor with non-small cell lung cancer that progressed on radiotherapy plus ipilimumab. The CDR3 spells CASSLGGAQFF. The CDR3 nucleotides are TGTGCCAGCAGCTTGGGCGGAGCTCAGTTCTTC.